What follows are 9 T cell receptor beta chains derived from one specimen sequenced in a study of cytomegalovirus exposure and HLA in healthy donors. The repertoire was sequenced with immunoSEQ multiplex PCR; TCRdb's copy has only in-frame clones and lacks some. The sample holds approximately 97,000 clones, less than 95% seen once. The sample was PBMCs. The receptor source for this set is a young woman in good health and CMV-seronegative.

J is TRBJ2-7 and V is TRBV5-1; D is unclear. CDR3 length equals 13 residues. V lost 0 bases and J 3 bases, leaving 7 bases between the germline ends. Germline loops: CDR1 SGHRS, CDR2 YFSETQ. The CDR3, as DNA: TGCGCCAGCAGCTTGGACAGCTACTACGAGCAGTACTTC. It translates to CASSLDSYYEQYF.

This clone was seen just once. This chain uses TRBV10-3 with TRBJ2-3; 9 nucleotides agree with TRBD2. V dropped 8 bases and J dropped 4; count of bases not matched to a gene: 7. The CDR3 extends over 14 amino acids. Per germline, CDR1 ENHRY and CDR2 SYGVKD. The CDR3 protein is CAILSGGGSDTQYF. The CDR3, as DNA: TGTGCCATCCTTAGCGGGGGAGGATCAGATACGCAGTATTTT.

The chain uses TRBV27 and TRBJ1-2; 8 nucleotides agree with TRBD1. Trimming removed 6 bases from V and 5 bases from J; junction bases left unmatched: 11. The CDR3 has 15 amino acids. Germline V CDR1 and CDR2: MNHEY, SMNVEV (reference sequence). CDR3 sequence reads: CASRESGGARYGYTF. For the CDR3, the DNA is TGTGCCAGCAGAGAATCAGGGGGCGCGAGGTATGGCTACACCTTC.

This clone is a singleton in its sample. The rearrangement joins TRBV11-2 to TRBJ2-7, with D unclear. Trimming cost V 6 bases and J 6 bases, with 12 bases left between them. The CDR3 extends over 12 amino acids. Germline lookup yields CDR1 SGHAT and CDR2 FQNNGV. This CDR3 is CASRPRSVEQYF. CDR3 DNA sequence: TGTGCCAGCAGGCCCCGTTCGGTCGAGCAGTACTTC.

The chain is built from TRBV7-9 and TRBJ1-1; 7 bases fit TRBD1. V was clipped by 1 base and J by 4 bases; unmatched bases: 6. The CDR3 is made up of 15 amino acids. Germline-derived CDR1 and CDR2 are SEHNR and FQNEAQ (reference sequence). The CDR3 loop is CASSLGAGQFTEAFF. CDR3 nucleotides: TGTGCCAGCAGCTTAGGGGCGGGACAGTTCACTGAAGCTTTCTTT. The complete variable domain, with remaining parts taken from reference TRBV7-9 and TRBJ1-1, reads DTGVSQNPRHKITKRGQNVTFRCDPISEHNRLYWYRQTLGQGPEFLTYFQNEAQLEKSRLLSDRFSAERPKGSFSTLEIQRTEQGDSAMYLCASSLGAGQFTEAFFGQGTRLTVV.

The chain is built from TRBV27 and TRBJ2-1; TRBD1 aligns across 9 bases. Germline CDR1 is MNHEY and CDR2 is SMNVEV (reference sequence). Trimming took 9 bases from V and 9 from J; bases not matched to a gene: 15. The CDR3 is 15 residues long. The DNA of the CDR3 is TGTGCCAGTCTTCCTGGGACAGGGCCGATGGGTGAGCAGTTCTTC. This sequence encodes CASLPGTGPMGEQFF.

This chain connects TRBV19 to TRBJ1-1; TRBD1 is a possible D gene (5 bases). Germline assignment: CDR1 LNHDA and CDR2 SQIVND (reference sequence). V shed 10 bases and J shed 4 bases, with 10 bases lying between them. The CDR3 sequence is 11 residues long. The CDR3 region has the DNA TGTGCCACCGGTAGGGGCACTGAAGCTTTCTTT. Its protein product is CATGRGTEAFF.

This clone was counted a single time. J is TRBJ2-1 and V is TRBV2; 8 bases are a match to TRBD2. CDR1 and CDR2 from the germline V gene are SNHLY and FYNNEI. The CDR3 is 15 residues long. Germline trimming cut 6 bases from V and 5 bases from J; bases unmatched to any gene: 9. CDR3 sequence (DNA): TGTGCCAGCAGGACCTTTAGCGGGGCACACAATGAGCAGTTCTTC. Residues: CASRTFSGAHNEQFF.

V and J are TRBV21-1 and TRBJ1-1; the D call of TRBD1 is as the table states it, not checked on the DNA. TRBV21-1 is tagged as a pseudogene. The CDR3 length is 15 residues. The CDR3: CASGPTDPMNTEAFF. Here the CDR3 DNA reads TGTGCCAGCGGACCGACAGACCCGATGAACACTGAAGCTTTCTTT.